Listed below are T cell receptor beta chains from one sample, sequenced in a study of memory CD4+ T cells and cytomegalovirus serostatus. Clones were read by immunoSEQ multiplex PCR, and TCRdb kept only the in-frame ones, dropping some. Among 80,000 to 100,000 clones listed, 80% were seen once. The sequenced sample was memory CD4+ T cells from blood. The receptors shown here come from an adult in good health and CMV-seropositive. The CDR3 runs from the conserved cysteine through the conserved F or W. D genes are given only for firm matches. Expanded clones are given a class, and other clones once, few, many or no size at all.

clone_size: once
j_call: TRBJ1-1
v_call: TRBV7-3
d_call: TRBD1
cdr3_nt: TGTGCCAGCAGCGTTGACAGGGGTTTAGGGGCTGAAGCTTTCTTT
cdr3_aa: CASSVDRGLGAEAFF

clone_size: -
j_call: TRBJ2-4
v_call: TRBV5-1
d_call: -
cdr3_nt: TGCGCCAGCAGCTTAGAAGGATGGGGGGACATTCAGTACTTC
cdr3_aa: CASSLEGWGDIQYF

clone_size: -
j_call: TRBJ1-4
v_call: TRBV27
d_call: TRBD1
cdr3_nt: TGTGCCAGCAGTCATAGAAACAGGGGTCTAAATGAAAAACTGTTTTTT
cdr3_aa: CASSHRNRGLNEKLFF

clone_size: few
j_call: TRBJ2-5
v_call: TRBV28
d_call: TRBD1
cdr3_nt: TGTGCCAGCACCTCCCCGGGACAGGGATCTGGGGCCCAGTACTTC
cdr3_aa: CASTSPGQGSGAQYF

clone_size: once
j_call: TRBJ2-7
v_call: TRBV19
d_call: -
cdr3_nt: TGTGCCAGTAGTATAGGGAGTCTGGGTAGCGGCTACGAGCAGTACTTC
cdr3_aa: CASSIGSLGSGYEQYF

clone_size: -
j_call: TRBJ1-3
v_call: TRBV9
d_call: -
cdr3_nt: TGTGCCAGCAGCCTGGGTCAGGGCTATGGAAACACCATATATTTT
cdr3_aa: CASSLGQGYGNTIYF

clone_size: once
j_call: TRBJ2-7
v_call: TRBV19
d_call: TRBD2
cdr3_nt: TGTGCCAGTACCACGACCCCACCTCTAGCGGGGACCCCCGCCCTCGACGAGCAGTACTTC
cdr3_aa: CASTTTPPLAGTPALDEQYF

clone_size: -
j_call: TRBJ2-1
v_call: TRBV29-1
d_call: -
cdr3_nt: TGCAGCGGACACCGGGACGGACACAATGAGCAGTTCTTC
cdr3_aa: CSGHRDGHNEQFF

clone_size: -
j_call: TRBJ1-2
v_call: TRBV2
d_call: -
cdr3_nt: TGTGCCAGCAAGACAGGACGGAACTATGGCTACACCTTC
cdr3_aa: CASKTGRNYGYTF

clone_size: -
j_call: TRBJ2-1
v_call: TRBV2
d_call: -
cdr3_nt: TGTGCCAGCAGCCAGGACTATTTCCATGAGCAGTTCTTC
cdr3_aa: CASSQDYFHEQFF

clone_size: -
j_call: TRBJ2-2
v_call: TRBV7-9
d_call: TRBD1
cdr3_nt: TGTGCCAGCAGCTTCAGGGACAGTAAGAACACCGGGGAGCTGTTTTTT
cdr3_aa: CASSFRDSKNTGELFF

clone_size: -
j_call: TRBJ1-2
v_call: TRBV29-1
d_call: -
cdr3_nt: TGCAGCGTCGGGGGGGACATCAACTATGGCTACACCTTC
cdr3_aa: CSVGGDINYGYTF

clone_size: -
j_call: TRBJ1-1
v_call: TRBV10-1
d_call: -
cdr3_nt: TGCGCCAGCAGTGAGTCGGGCGGGGGCACTGAAGCTTTCTTT
cdr3_aa: CASSESGGGTEAFF

clone_size: -
j_call: TRBJ2-5
v_call: TRBV7-8
d_call: -
cdr3_nt: TGTGCCAGCAGCTTAAGGTCCGCGGGGAGGACTCCGGAGACCCAGTACTTC
cdr3_aa: CASSLRSAGRTPETQYF

clone_size: -
j_call: TRBJ1-2
v_call: TRBV7-9
d_call: -
cdr3_nt: TGTGCCAGCAGCTTAGGAGACAGGAGCTACTATGTCTACACCTTC
cdr3_aa: CASSLGDRSYYVYTF

clone_size: few
j_call: TRBJ1-2
v_call: TRBV28
d_call: -
cdr3_nt: TGTGCCAGCAGTTTTAACAACTATGGCTACACCTTC
cdr3_aa: CASSFNNYGYTF

clone_size: -
j_call: TRBJ2-2
v_call: TRBV7-8
d_call: -
cdr3_nt: TGTGCCAGCAGCTTCACCGGGGAGCTGTTTTTT
cdr3_aa: CASSFTGELFF

clone_size: -
j_call: TRBJ1-4
v_call: TRBV14
d_call: -
cdr3_nt: TGTGCCAGCAGCCAAGAGACTTTGTCGTACGAAAAACTGTTTTTT
cdr3_aa: CASSQETLSYEKLFF

clone_size: few
j_call: TRBJ1-1
v_call: TRBV19
d_call: -
cdr3_nt: TGTGCCAGTAGTAATCAAGGTGGAGGGCGCGGGGAAGCTTTCTTT
cdr3_aa: CASSNQGGGRGEAFF

clone_size: -
j_call: TRBJ1-4
v_call: TRBV19
d_call: TRBD1
cdr3_nt: TGTGCCGGTACCCGGACAGGGGGGAATGAAAAACTGTTTTTT
cdr3_aa: CAGTRTGGNEKLFF

clone_size: -
j_call: TRBJ1-3
v_call: TRBV6-1
d_call: -
cdr3_nt: TGTGCCAGCAGTGAGAAGGGCTCTGGAAACACCATATATTTT
cdr3_aa: CASSEKGSGNTIYF

clone_size: -
j_call: TRBJ1-1
v_call: TRBV20-1
d_call: -
cdr3_nt: TGCAGTGCTCGCCTAAGGGCTGAAGCTTTCTTT
cdr3_aa: CSARLRAEAFF

clone_size: -
j_call: TRBJ2-5
v_call: TRBV27
d_call: -
cdr3_nt: TGTGCCAGCAGTTCGTGGGGGGCAGGGCAGGAGACCCAGTACTTC
cdr3_aa: CASSSWGAGQETQYF

clone_size: -
j_call: TRBJ1-1
v_call: TRBV6-5
d_call: -
cdr3_nt: TGTGCCAGCAGTTACCCGCCTTGGGTAGTAGCTTTCTTT
cdr3_aa: CASSYPPWVVAFF

clone_size: -
j_call: TRBJ2-3
v_call: TRBV9
d_call: TRBD2
cdr3_nt: TGTGCCAGCAGCGTTGCGACTAGCGGGAGTGGCGCAGATACGCAGTATTTT
cdr3_aa: CASSVATSGSGADTQYF

clone_size: -
j_call: TRBJ1-1
v_call: TRBV29-1
d_call: -
cdr3_nt: TGCAGCGTTGACAGGAACACTGAAGCTTTCTTT
cdr3_aa: CSVDRNTEAFF

clone_size: -
j_call: TRBJ1-3
v_call: TRBV28
d_call: TRBD1
cdr3_nt: TGTGCCAGCAGTTTAGGTCGGACAGGATTTGGAAACACCATATATTTT
cdr3_aa: CASSLGRTGFGNTIYF

clone_size: -
j_call: TRBJ1-5
v_call: TRBV2
d_call: -
cdr3_nt: TGTGCCAGCAGTGGATCAGCGGCGGGGGATCAGCCCCAGCATTTT
cdr3_aa: CASSGSAAGDQPQHF

clone_size: -
j_call: TRBJ2-4
v_call: TRBV5-1
d_call: -
cdr3_nt: TGCGCCAGCAGCTTGTCGTGGGGAGGCAAAAACATTCAGTACTTC
cdr3_aa: CASSLSWGGKNIQYF

clone_size: few
j_call: TRBJ2-1
v_call: TRBV5-1
d_call: -
cdr3_nt: TGCGCCAGCGCGGCCAGCTCCTACAATGAGCAGTTCTTC
cdr3_aa: CASAASSYNEQFF

clone_size: -
j_call: TRBJ1-1
v_call: TRBV27
d_call: TRBD1
cdr3_nt: TGTGCCAGCAGTTTCACAGGGGGCTTTACTGAAGCTTTCTTT
cdr3_aa: CASSFTGGFTEAFF

clone_size: once
j_call: TRBJ1-1
v_call: TRBV6-1
d_call: TRBD1
cdr3_nt: TGTGCCAGCAGTCCGGGACAGCCTAACACTGAAGCTTTCTTT
cdr3_aa: CASSPGQPNTEAFF

clone_size: -
j_call: TRBJ2-7
v_call: TRBV4-2
d_call: -
cdr3_nt: TGTGCCAGCAGCCAAGATATGGGGCTAGTCTACGAGCAGTACTTC
cdr3_aa: CASSQDMGLVYEQYF

clone_size: few
j_call: TRBJ1-1
v_call: TRBV19
d_call: -
cdr3_nt: TGTGCCAGTAGTGCACAGGGACGGAAAACTGAAGCTTTCTTT
cdr3_aa: CASSAQGRKTEAFF

clone_size: once
j_call: TRBJ2-2
v_call: TRBV6-5
d_call: -
cdr3_nt: TGTGCCAGCAGTTCCCGGGGGCCGACCGGGGAGCTGTTTTTT
cdr3_aa: CASSSRGPTGELFF

clone_size: -
j_call: TRBJ2-7
v_call: TRBV28
d_call: -
cdr3_nt: TGTGCCAGCAGTTCCCCCGGGACTTCCTACGAGCAGTACTTC
cdr3_aa: CASSSPGTSYEQYF

clone_size: -
j_call: TRBJ2-7
v_call: TRBV7-2
d_call: -
cdr3_nt: TGTGCCAGCAGGTATAAATCAGGGGTCTACGAGCAGTACTTC
cdr3_aa: CASRYKSGVYEQYF

clone_size: -
j_call: TRBJ2-3
v_call: TRBV10-3
d_call: -
cdr3_nt: TGTGCCATCTTGCGGACGACCACAGATACGCAGTATTTT
cdr3_aa: CAILRTTTDTQYF

clone_size: -
j_call: TRBJ2-7
v_call: TRBV28
d_call: -
cdr3_nt: TGTGCCAGCAGTTTATTCGCCCAAGGAGGGTACGAGCAGTACTTC
cdr3_aa: CASSLFAQGGYEQYF

clone_size: -
j_call: TRBJ1-2
v_call: TRBV18
d_call: -
cdr3_nt: TGTGCCAGCTCCCGCGACACGCATGGCTACACCTTC
cdr3_aa: CASSRDTHGYTF

clone_size: medium-sized
j_call: TRBJ1-2
v_call: TRBV2
d_call: -
cdr3_nt: TGTGCCAGCAGTGCCGACGGCCGAGGTGGAGGCTACACCTTC
cdr3_aa: CASSADGRGGGYTF

clone_size: -
j_call: TRBJ2-2
v_call: TRBV5-1
d_call: -
cdr3_nt: TGCGCCAGCAGTCCCCAGGGAACGAACACCGGGGAGCTGTTTTTT
cdr3_aa: CASSPQGTNTGELFF

clone_size: -
j_call: TRBJ2-1
v_call: TRBV5-1
d_call: -
cdr3_nt: TGCGCCAGCAGCCAAAGGACCGAAGGCTCCTACAATGAGCAGTTCTTC
cdr3_aa: CASSQRTEGSYNEQFF

clone_size: -
j_call: TRBJ2-7
v_call: TRBV23-1
d_call: TRBD2
cdr3_nt: TGCGCCAGCAGTCAATCCTCAGAGGCTAGCGGCGTGTACGAGCAGTACTTC
cdr3_aa: CASSQSSEASGVYEQYF

clone_size: once
j_call: TRBJ1-1
v_call: TRBV5-5
d_call: -
cdr3_nt: TGTGCCAGCACCACACGTGGGGCCACGAACACTGAAGCTTTCTTT
cdr3_aa: CASTTRGATNTEAFF

clone_size: -
j_call: TRBJ2-1
v_call: TRBV6-6
d_call: TRBD1
cdr3_nt: TGTGCCAGCACCGACAGGGGGATTATTAATGAGCAGTTCTTC
cdr3_aa: CASTDRGIINEQFF

clone_size: -
j_call: TRBJ2-2
v_call: TRBV28
d_call: TRBD2
cdr3_nt: TGTGCCAGCAGTTTAGGGCGGGAGGGGAACACCGGGGAGCTGTTTTTT
cdr3_aa: CASSLGREGNTGELFF

clone_size: -
j_call: TRBJ2-3
v_call: TRBV4-2
d_call: TRBD2
cdr3_nt: TGTGCCAGCAGCCTAGCGGGCAATCTCACAGATACGCAGTATTTT
cdr3_aa: CASSLAGNLTDTQYF

clone_size: few
j_call: TRBJ2-1
v_call: TRBV4-1
d_call: -
cdr3_nt: TGCGCCAGCAGCCAAGGAGGTCCGGGGGTCTGGAATGAGCAGTTCTTC
cdr3_aa: CASSQGGPGVWNEQFF

clone_size: -
j_call: TRBJ2-7
v_call: TRBV5-1
d_call: -
cdr3_nt: TGCGCCAGCAGCTTGGCCGGGGCAATATACGAGCAGTACTTC
cdr3_aa: CASSLAGAIYEQYF

clone_size: -
j_call: TRBJ1-5
v_call: TRBV29-1
d_call: -
cdr3_nt: TGCAGCGTTGGAGAAGTAGGTCAGCCCCAGCATTTT
cdr3_aa: CSVGEVGQPQHF

clone_size: -
j_call: TRBJ1-4
v_call: TRBV4-2
d_call: TRBD1
cdr3_nt: TGTGCCAGCAGCCAAGGACAGGGGAGTCAAAAACTGTTTTTT
cdr3_aa: CASSQGQGSQKLFF

clone_size: -
j_call: TRBJ1-1
v_call: TRBV7-2
d_call: -
cdr3_nt: TGTGCCAGCAGCTTAGGGGGAAAGGGGCACACTGAAGCTTTCTTT
cdr3_aa: CASSLGGKGHTEAFF